This T cell receptor (beta chain) was recorded in a study of early T cells in non-severe SARS-CoV-2 infection. Whole-study context: Sequencing used unsorted whole-blood bulk RNA, so chains lack pairing.

This clonotype was recorded at least ten times. TCRdb fed the 5' RACE reads into MiXCR, producing one record per CDR3 protein. The table shows around 45,000 distinct CDR3 sequences, with approximately 4% occurring only once. This receptor was obtained from an adult who was a healthcare worker with PCR-confirmed SARS-CoV-2 infection or an uninfected control (not recorded which). Source material: whole blood.

The CDR3 DNA is TGTGCCAGCAGCTTAACCCAGGGGGCTGATGAGCAGTTCTTC. Translation: CASSLTQGADEQFF. This chain joins TRBV7-9 and TRBJ2-1, with 8 bases aligning to TRBD1. The CDR3 extends over 14 amino acids. Looked up from germline, CDR1 is SEHNR and CDR2 is FQNEAQ (reference sequence). Germline trimming cut 2 bases from V and 8 bases from J; bases unmatched to any gene: 5.